This T cell receptor (beta chain) is from a study of early T cells in non-severe SARS-CoV-2 infection. One entry per CDR3 protein results from TCRdb running MiXCR on the 5' RACE reads. The table has roughly 120,000 distinct CDR3 sequences, more than 12% seen once; the top ten hold 21%. The CDR3 covers 13 residues. Germline-derived CDR1 and CDR2 are SNHLY and FYNNEI. The V end lost 4 bases, the J end lost 4 bases, and 11 bases lay between the germline ends. The sample taken for sequencing was whole blood. This clonotype was sampled from an adult who was a healthcare worker with PCR-confirmed SARS-CoV-2 infection or an uninfected control (not recorded which). This chain links TRBV2 with TRBJ2-7, with D hard to call. The CDR3 region is CASSGVYTYEQYF. The DNA for the CDR3 is TGTGCCAGCAGTGGGGTTTACACGTACGAGCAGTACTTC.